This is a list of T cell receptor beta chains from one sample in a study of long-term antiretroviral therapy in people with HIV. Sequencing used immunoSEQ multiplex PCR; TCRdb keeps in-frame clones, though not all of them. The table has approximately 18,000 clones, about three quarters seen once. Source: unsorted PBMCs, taken roughly 2.2 years before starting antiretroviral therapy. The receptors were gathered from a man aged 25-45 years with HIV. Both conserved end residues are part of each CDR3.

V	J	CDR3
TRBV29-1	TRBJ1-4	CSVDTGTNEKLFF
TRBV2	TRBJ1-5	CASSEQTANQPQHF
TRBV7-2	TRBJ2-7	CASSLTGRGSYEQYF
TRBV2	TRBJ2-7	CASNGRQGYEQYF
TRBV5-4	TRBJ2-7	CASSSGQVGSYEQYF
TRBV7-2	TRBJ2-7	CASSSRDRASYEQYF
TRBV28	TRBJ2-1	CASCRWGVEQFF
TRBV5-1	TRBJ2-7	CASSLWLGSSYEQYF
TRBV27	TRBJ1-1	CASRAAGRTEAFF
TRBV7-3	TRBJ2-5	CASSLKWGAQETQYF
TRBV7-9	TRBJ1-1	CASSSTPGGGGTEAFF
TRBV30	TRBJ2-3	CAWSGLAGADTQYF
TRBV28	TRBJ1-3	CASRALIGVTGNTIYF
TRBV4-1	TRBJ2-7	CASSYRDRSYEQYF
TRBV7-8	TRBJ1-1	CASSLPGQWNTEAFF
TRBV1	TRBJ2-3	CTSSPGSTDTQYF
TRBV20-1	TRBJ2-7	CSASDHEQYF
TRBV29-1	TRBJ1-1	CSPGPNTEAFF
TRBV14	TRBJ2-2	CASSPRVTGELFF
TRBV21-1	TRBJ1-1	CASTSNGAFEAFF
TRBV6-5	TRBJ2-7	CASSPTWGGSYEQYF
TRBV7-2	TRBJ2-3	CASSREGRDTQYF